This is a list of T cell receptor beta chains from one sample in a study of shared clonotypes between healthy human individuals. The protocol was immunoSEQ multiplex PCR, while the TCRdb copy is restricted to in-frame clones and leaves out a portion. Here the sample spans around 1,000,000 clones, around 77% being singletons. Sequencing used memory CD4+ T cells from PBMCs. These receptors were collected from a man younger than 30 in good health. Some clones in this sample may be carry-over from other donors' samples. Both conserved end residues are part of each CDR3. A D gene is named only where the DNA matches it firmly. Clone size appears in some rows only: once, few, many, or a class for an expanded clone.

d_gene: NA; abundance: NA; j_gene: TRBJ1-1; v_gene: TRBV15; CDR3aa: CATSRDVRNTEAFF; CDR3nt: TGTGCCACCAGCAGAGACGTGAGGAACACTGAAGCTTTCTTT
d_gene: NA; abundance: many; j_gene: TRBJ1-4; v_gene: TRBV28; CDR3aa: CAISAGGNEKLFF; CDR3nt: TGTGCCATTTCGGCGGGAGGTAATGAAAAACTGTTTTTT
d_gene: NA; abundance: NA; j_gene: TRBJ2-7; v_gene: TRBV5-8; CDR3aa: CASSLGEEYEQYF; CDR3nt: TGTGCCAGCAGCTTGGGGGAAGAGTACGAGCAGTACTTC
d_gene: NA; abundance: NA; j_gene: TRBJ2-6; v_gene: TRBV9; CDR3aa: CASRTSGANVLTF; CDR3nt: TGTGCCAGCCGGACCTCTGGGGCCAACGTCCTGACTTTC
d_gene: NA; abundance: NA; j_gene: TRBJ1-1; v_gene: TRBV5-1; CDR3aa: CASSLGSGLNTEAFF; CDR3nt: TGCGCCAGCAGCTTGGGATCAGGGCTTAACACTGAAGCTTTCTTT
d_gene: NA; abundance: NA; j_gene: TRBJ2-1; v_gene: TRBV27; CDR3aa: CASSPRPIARSYNEQFF; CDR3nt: TGTGCCAGCAGTCCCCGACCTATAGCGCGCTCCTACAATGAGCAGTTCTTC
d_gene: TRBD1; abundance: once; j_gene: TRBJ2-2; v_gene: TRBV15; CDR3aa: CATSSRTGPNTGELFF; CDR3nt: TGTGCCACCAGCTCCCGGACAGGGCCGAACACCGGGGAGCTGTTTTTT
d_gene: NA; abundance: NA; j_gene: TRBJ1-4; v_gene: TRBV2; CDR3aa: CASGRQDEKLFF; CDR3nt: TGTGCCAGCGGTAGACAGGATGAAAAACTGTTTTTT
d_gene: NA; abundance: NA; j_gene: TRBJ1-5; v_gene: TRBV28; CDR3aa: CASHTGIRTNYQPQHF; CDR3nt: TGTGCCAGCCACACAGGCATACGGACCAATTATCAGCCCCAGCATTTT
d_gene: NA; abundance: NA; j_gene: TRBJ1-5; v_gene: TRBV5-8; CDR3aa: CASSPTRNAGGSPIHQPQHF; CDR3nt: TGTGCCAGCAGCCCTACCCGGAATGCCGGAGGGTCTCCAATTCATCAGCCCCAGCATTTT
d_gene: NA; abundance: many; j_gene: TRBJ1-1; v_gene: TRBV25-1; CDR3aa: CASRRNTEAFF; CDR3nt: TGTGCCAGCAGGAGGAACACTGAAGCTTTCTTT
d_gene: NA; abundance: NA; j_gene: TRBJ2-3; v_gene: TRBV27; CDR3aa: CASSLRQGSIDTQYF; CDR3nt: TGTGCCAGCAGTTTGAGGCAGGGTTCGATAGATACGCAGTATTTT
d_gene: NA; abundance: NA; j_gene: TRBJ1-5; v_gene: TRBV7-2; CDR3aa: CASSLDSSNQPQHF; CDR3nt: TGTGCCAGCAGCTTAGACAGCAGCAATCAGCCCCAGCATTTT
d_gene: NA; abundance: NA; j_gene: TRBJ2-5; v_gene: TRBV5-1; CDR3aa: CASSLGHYGETQYF; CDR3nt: TGCGCCAGCAGCTTGGGACATTATGGAGAGACCCAGTACTTC
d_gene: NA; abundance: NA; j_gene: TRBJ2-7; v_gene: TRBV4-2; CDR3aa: CASSQTVSYEQYF; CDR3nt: TGTGCCAGCAGTCAGACAGTGTCCTACGAGCAGTACTTC
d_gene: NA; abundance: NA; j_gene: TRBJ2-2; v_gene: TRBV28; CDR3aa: CATRVNLGPTGELFF; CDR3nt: TGTGCCACCAGGGTCAATCTTGGTCCGACCGGGGAGCTGTTTTTT
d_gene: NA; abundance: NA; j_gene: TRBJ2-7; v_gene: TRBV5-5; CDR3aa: CASSLERGGEQYF; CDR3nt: TGTGCCAGCAGCTTGGAGAGGGGTGGCGAGCAGTACTTC
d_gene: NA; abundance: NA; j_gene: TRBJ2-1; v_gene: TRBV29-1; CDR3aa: CSVERTTLFSAGVYNEQFF; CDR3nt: TGCAGCGTTGAGCGGACGACTCTATTTAGCGCCGGGGTCTACAATGAGCAGTTCTTC
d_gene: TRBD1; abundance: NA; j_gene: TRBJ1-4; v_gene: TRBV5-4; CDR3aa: CASSLTGTGEEKLFF; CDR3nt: TGTGCCAGCAGCTTGACAGGAACAGGGGAGGAAAAACTGTTTTTT
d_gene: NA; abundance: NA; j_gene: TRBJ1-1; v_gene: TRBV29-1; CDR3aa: CSVQRTGENTEAFF; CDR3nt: TGCAGCGTCCAAAGAACAGGTGAGAACACTGAAGCTTTCTTT
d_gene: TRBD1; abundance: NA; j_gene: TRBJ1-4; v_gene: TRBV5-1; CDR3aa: CASSEQGATNEKLFF; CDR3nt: TGCGCCAGCAGCGAGCAGGGGGCAACTAATGAAAAACTGTTTTTT
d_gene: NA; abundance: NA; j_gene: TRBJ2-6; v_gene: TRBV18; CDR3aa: CASSPTGEAGANVLTF; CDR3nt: TGTGCCAGCTCACCTACCGGGGAAGCTGGGGCCAACGTCCTGACTTTC
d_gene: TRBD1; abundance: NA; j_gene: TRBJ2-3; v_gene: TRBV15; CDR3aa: CATSRQRTGSDTQYF; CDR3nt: TGTGCCACCAGCAGACAGCGGACAGGGTCAGATACGCAGTATTTT
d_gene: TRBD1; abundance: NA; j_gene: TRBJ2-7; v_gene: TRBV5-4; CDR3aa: CASSLGTGGSYEQYF; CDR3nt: TGTGCCAGCAGCTTAGGGACAGGGGGCTCCTACGAGCAGTACTTC
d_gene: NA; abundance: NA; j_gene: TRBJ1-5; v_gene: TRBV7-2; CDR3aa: CASSPTSHQPQHF; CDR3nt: TGTGCCAGCAGCCCTACGTCGCATCAACCCCAGCATTTT
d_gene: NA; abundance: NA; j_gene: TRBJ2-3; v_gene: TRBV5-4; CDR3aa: CASSDGTSTDTQYF; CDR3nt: TGTGCCAGCAGCGATGGGACCAGCACAGATACGCAGTATTTT
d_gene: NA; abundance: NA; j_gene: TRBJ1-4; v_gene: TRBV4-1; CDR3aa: CASSQGRGGLNEKLFF; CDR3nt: TGCGCCAGCAGCCAAGGCCGTGGGGGGCTTAATGAAAAACTGTTTTTT
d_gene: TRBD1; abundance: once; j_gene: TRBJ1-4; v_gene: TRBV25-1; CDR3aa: CASSEGGQGSEKLFF; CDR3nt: TGTGCCAGCAGTGAAGGGGGACAGGGGAGTGAAAAACTGTTTTTT
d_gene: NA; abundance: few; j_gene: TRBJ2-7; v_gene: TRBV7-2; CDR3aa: CASSSAAFPYEQYF; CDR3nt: TGTGCCAGCAGCTCCGCGGCTTTCCCTTACGAGCAGTACTTC
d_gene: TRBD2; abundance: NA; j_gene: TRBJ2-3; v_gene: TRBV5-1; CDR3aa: CASQTSGNTDTQYF; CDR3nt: TGCGCCAGCCAGACTAGCGGTAACACAGATACGCAGTATTTT
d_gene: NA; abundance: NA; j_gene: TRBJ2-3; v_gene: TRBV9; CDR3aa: CASSVEATGHTDTQYF; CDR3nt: TGTGCCAGCAGCGTAGAGGCTACCGGACACACAGATACGCAGTATTTT
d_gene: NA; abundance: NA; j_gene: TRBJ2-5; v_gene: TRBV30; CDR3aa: CAWSVTLEQYF; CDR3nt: TGTGCCTGGAGTGTGACTTTAGAGCAGTACTTC
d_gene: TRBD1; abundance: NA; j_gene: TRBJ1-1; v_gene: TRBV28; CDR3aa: CASSFGTGGEFTEAFF; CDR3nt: TGTGCCAGCAGTTTTGGAACAGGGGGCGAATTCACTGAAGCTTTCTTT
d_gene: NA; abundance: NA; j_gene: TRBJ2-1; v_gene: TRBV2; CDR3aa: CASNFLGNSYNEQFF; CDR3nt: TGTGCCAGCAATTTCCTCGGGAACTCCTACAATGAGCAGTTCTTC
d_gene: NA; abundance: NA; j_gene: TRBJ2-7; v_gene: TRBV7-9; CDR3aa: CASSLGRGEQYF; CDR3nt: TGTGCCAGCAGCTTAGGCAGGGGCGAGCAGTACTTC
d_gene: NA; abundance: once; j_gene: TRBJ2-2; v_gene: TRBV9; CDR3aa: CASSARTSRVTGELFF; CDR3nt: TGTGCCAGCAGCGCCCGAACGTCCCGGGTCACCGGGGAGCTGTTTTTT
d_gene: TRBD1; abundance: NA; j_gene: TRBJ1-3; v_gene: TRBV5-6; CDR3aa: CASSSGQQNTIYF; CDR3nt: TGTGCCAGCAGCTCGGGACAGCAAAACACCATATATTTT
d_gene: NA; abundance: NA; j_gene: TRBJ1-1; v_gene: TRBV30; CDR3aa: CAWSVAPGRGEIIF; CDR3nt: TGTGCCTGGAGTGTAGCCCCAGGACGGGGCGAGATCATCTTT
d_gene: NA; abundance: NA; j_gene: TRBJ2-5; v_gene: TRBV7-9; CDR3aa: CASSYQETQYF; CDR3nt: TGTGCCAGCAGTTACCAAGAGACCCAGTACTTC
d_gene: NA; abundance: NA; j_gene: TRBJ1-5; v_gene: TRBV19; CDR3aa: CASSIGGDQPQHF; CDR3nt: TGTGCCAGTAGTATCGGAGGGGATCAGCCCCAGCATTTT
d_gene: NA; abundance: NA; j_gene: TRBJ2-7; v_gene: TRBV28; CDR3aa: CASASSWTVYEQYF; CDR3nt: TGTGCCAGCGCCTCCTCTTGGACAGTATACGAGCAGTACTTC
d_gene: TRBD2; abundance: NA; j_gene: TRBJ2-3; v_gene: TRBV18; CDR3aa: CASSPPGLAGYTDTQYF; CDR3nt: TGTGCCAGCTCACCACCGGGACTAGCGGGGTACACAGATACGCAGTATTTT
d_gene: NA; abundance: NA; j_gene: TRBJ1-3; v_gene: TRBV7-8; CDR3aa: CASSPRALGSGNTIYF; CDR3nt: TGTGCCAGCAGCCCCCGAGCGCTAGGATCTGGAAACACCATATATTTT
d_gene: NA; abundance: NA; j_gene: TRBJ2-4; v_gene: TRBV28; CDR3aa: CASSPGKSGLLAKNIQYF; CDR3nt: TGTGCCAGCAGTCCCGGCAAAAGCGGGCTGCTAGCCAAAAACATTCAGTACTTC